A selection of T cell receptor beta chains follows, all from one sample in a study of CD8+ T cells in alopecia areata. Clones were sequenced by immunoSEQ multiplex PCR, and TCRdb holds only the in-frame ones, with some missing. This repertoire shows roughly 120,000 clones, 35% to 45% found once; its top ten account for approximately 3%. Sequencing input: CD4+ T cells sorted from blood. All receptors come from a human donor with alopecia areata. Both conserved end residues are part of each CDR3. Each record gives: J gene, V gene, D gene, clone size, CDR3 protein, CDR3 DNA. The D gene is left open where the match is weak. Clone size is shown for a subset of rows, as once, few, many or a class of expanded clone.

j_call: TRBJ2-2
v_call: TRBV27
d_call: NA
clone_size: few
cdr3_aa: CASGPARGTGELFF
cdr3_nt: TGTGCCAGCGGCCCTGCTAGGGGCACCGGGGAGCTGTTTTTT

j_call: TRBJ2-5
v_call: TRBV4-3
d_call: NA
clone_size: NA
cdr3_aa: CASSQDARGGETQYF
cdr3_nt: TGCGCCAGCAGCCAAGATGCCAGGGGTGGTGAGACCCAGTACTTC

j_call: TRBJ2-3
v_call: TRBV4-2
d_call: NA
clone_size: once
cdr3_aa: CASREGVSTDTQYF
cdr3_nt: TGTGCCAGCAGGGAGGGGGTTAGCACAGATACGCAGTATTTT

j_call: TRBJ2-6
v_call: TRBV29-1
d_call: TRBD1
clone_size: few
cdr3_aa: CSVTGTGLGGANVLTF
cdr3_nt: TGCAGCGTCACCGGGACAGGCCTTGGGGGGGCCAACGTCCTGACTTTC

j_call: TRBJ2-3
v_call: TRBV13
d_call: TRBD2
clone_size: NA
cdr3_aa: CASSLRGGSGDTQYF
cdr3_nt: TGTGCCAGCAGCTTGCGGGGGGGCTCGGGAGATACGCAGTATTTT

j_call: TRBJ2-7
v_call: TRBV4-1
d_call: NA
clone_size: NA
cdr3_aa: CASSQEGGARSYEQYF
cdr3_nt: TGCGCCAGCAGCCAAGAGGGGGGGGCGCGGTCCTACGAGCAGTACTTC

j_call: TRBJ2-7
v_call: TRBV5-8
d_call: NA
clone_size: NA
cdr3_aa: CASSLFPGAEQYF
cdr3_nt: TGTGCCAGCAGCTTATTCCCAGGTGCCGAGCAGTACTTC

j_call: TRBJ2-5
v_call: TRBV7-2
d_call: NA
clone_size: NA
cdr3_aa: CASSLEGPETQYF
cdr3_nt: TGTGCCAGCAGCTTAGAGGGGCCGGAGACCCAGTACTTC

j_call: TRBJ2-7
v_call: TRBV29-1
d_call: NA
clone_size: few
cdr3_aa: CSVVTPAAYEQYF
cdr3_nt: TGCAGCGTTGTAACACCCGCGGCCTACGAGCAGTACTTC

j_call: TRBJ2-1
v_call: TRBV30
d_call: NA
clone_size: NA
cdr3_aa: CAWKDTNGWVEQFF
cdr3_nt: TGTGCCTGGAAGGATACTAACGGTTGGGTTGAGCAGTTCTTC

j_call: TRBJ1-6
v_call: TRBV7-9
d_call: TRBD1
clone_size: few
cdr3_aa: CASNQGGYNSPLHF
cdr3_nt: TGTGCCAGCAACCAGGGGGGATATAATTCACCCCTCCACTTT

j_call: TRBJ2-5
v_call: TRBV5-1
d_call: TRBD2
clone_size: NA
cdr3_aa: CASSFQAAVGGRETQYF
cdr3_nt: TGCGCCAGCAGCTTCCAAGCAGCGGTGGGGGGGAGAGAGACCCAGTACTTC

j_call: TRBJ2-3
v_call: TRBV28
d_call: NA
clone_size: few
cdr3_aa: CASRTVTDTQYF
cdr3_nt: TGTGCCAGCAGGACCGTCACAGATACGCAGTATTTT

j_call: TRBJ2-1
v_call: TRBV30
d_call: TRBD2
clone_size: NA
cdr3_aa: CAFLLADLTYNEQFF
cdr3_nt: TGTGCCTTCCTACTAGCGGACTTAACCTACAATGAGCAGTTCTTC

j_call: TRBJ2-3
v_call: TRBV5-1
d_call: TRBD1
clone_size: NA
cdr3_aa: CASSLQLDRAPTDTQYF
cdr3_nt: TGCGCCAGCAGCTTGCAACTCGACAGGGCCCCCACAGATACGCAGTATTTT

j_call: TRBJ2-1
v_call: TRBV28
d_call: TRBD2
clone_size: NA
cdr3_aa: CASSLPLAGDSYNEQFF
cdr3_nt: TGTGCCAGCAGTTTGCCTCTAGCGGGGGACTCCTACAATGAGCAGTTCTTC

j_call: TRBJ2-4
v_call: TRBV18
d_call: NA
clone_size: NA
cdr3_aa: CASSKDRNIQYF
cdr3_nt: TGTGCCAGCTCAAAGGACAGAAACATTCAGTACTTC

j_call: TRBJ1-2
v_call: TRBV30
d_call: NA
clone_size: NA
cdr3_aa: CAWSPISANYGYTF
cdr3_nt: TGTGCCTGGAGTCCGATAAGTGCTAACTATGGCTACACCTTC

j_call: TRBJ2-6
v_call: TRBV7-8
d_call: NA
clone_size: NA
cdr3_aa: CASASVGQSSGANVLTF
cdr3_nt: TGTGCCAGCGCCTCCGTGGGGCAAAGCTCTGGGGCCAACGTCCTGACTTTC

j_call: TRBJ2-7
v_call: TRBV2
d_call: NA
clone_size: NA
cdr3_aa: CASRGTSYEQYF
cdr3_nt: TGTGCCAGCAGAGGGACGTCCTACGAGCAGTACTTC

j_call: TRBJ1-5
v_call: TRBV30
d_call: TRBD1
clone_size: few
cdr3_aa: CAWNTQGEQPQHF
cdr3_nt: TGTGCCTGGAACACACAGGGGGAACAGCCCCAGCATTTT

j_call: TRBJ2-2
v_call: TRBV30
d_call: TRBD2
clone_size: NA
cdr3_aa: CAWSVSGRWTGELFF
cdr3_nt: TGTGCCTGGAGTGTATCCGGGAGGTGGACCGGGGAGCTGTTTTTT

j_call: TRBJ2-1
v_call: TRBV11-2
d_call: NA
clone_size: NA
cdr3_aa: CASSLELYNEQFF
cdr3_nt: TGTGCCAGCAGCTTAGAACTCTACAATGAGCAGTTCTTC

j_call: TRBJ2-7
v_call: TRBV7-2
d_call: NA
clone_size: NA
cdr3_aa: CASSFPAMVQYF
cdr3_nt: TGTGCCAGCAGCTTTCCGGCGATGGTGCAGTACTTC

j_call: TRBJ1-2
v_call: TRBV29-1
d_call: TRBD1
clone_size: NA
cdr3_aa: CSVTHNRGGYTF
cdr3_nt: TGCAGCGTGACCCATAACAGGGGGGGCTACACCTTC

j_call: TRBJ1-1
v_call: TRBV29-1
d_call: TRBD1
clone_size: few
cdr3_aa: CSVGYRQGHTEAFF
cdr3_nt: TGCAGCGTAGGTTACCGACAGGGACACACTGAAGCTTTCTTT

j_call: TRBJ1-5
v_call: TRBV19
d_call: TRBD1
clone_size: NA
cdr3_aa: CASRRRGGAEGQPQHF
cdr3_nt: TGTGCCAGTAGACGGAGAGGGGGCGCGGAGGGTCAGCCCCAGCATTTT

j_call: TRBJ2-1
v_call: TRBV5-1
d_call: NA
clone_size: NA
cdr3_aa: CASSLGQGGDEQFF
cdr3_nt: TGCGCCAGCAGCTTGGGACAGGGAGGGGATGAGCAGTTCTTC

j_call: TRBJ1-5
v_call: TRBV23-1
d_call: NA
clone_size: NA
cdr3_aa: CASSQLSGGACNQPQHF
cdr3_nt: TGCGCCAGCAGTCAATTGTCGGGGGGCGCGTGTAATCAGCCCCAGCATTTT

j_call: TRBJ2-3
v_call: TRBV4-1
d_call: TRBD2
clone_size: NA
cdr3_aa: CASSQEGLAGGINTQYF
cdr3_nt: TGCGCCAGCAGCCAAGAGGGTCTAGCGGGGGGCATTAATACGCAGTATTTT

j_call: TRBJ2-5
v_call: TRBV5-1
d_call: TRBD1
clone_size: NA
cdr3_aa: CASSPRTGAQETQYF
cdr3_nt: TGCGCCAGCAGCCCACGGACAGGGGCCCAAGAGACCCAGTACTTC